The entry below gives a single T cell receptor beta chain sequence along with its context. Its target is unknown. Libraries were prepared by immunoSEQ multiplex PCR; TCRdb keeps only in-frame clonotypes and omits some of them. This sample has fewer than 2.5 million clones, with over 85% found just once. The data are from a study of shared clonotypes between healthy human individuals. Findings and caveats of the study: Sharing of clonotypes among donors was expected to vary with sequencing depth.

Sequenced sample: naive CD4+ T cells from PBMCs. Subset in this sample: CD45RA+ positively selected. The TCR comes from a man aged 18 to 30 in good health. Some clones in this sample may be carry-over from other donors' samples.

CDR3 DNA: TGTGCCAGCAGCGTAGCGGTTGTTTCCTACGAGCAGTACTTC. Its protein is CASSVAVVSYEQYF. The gene calls are TRBV9 and TRBJ2-7; D is unclear. V lost 0 bases and J 1 base, leaving 8 bases between the germline ends. Germline CDR1 SGDLS, CDR2 YYNGEE. The CDR3 totals 14 residues.